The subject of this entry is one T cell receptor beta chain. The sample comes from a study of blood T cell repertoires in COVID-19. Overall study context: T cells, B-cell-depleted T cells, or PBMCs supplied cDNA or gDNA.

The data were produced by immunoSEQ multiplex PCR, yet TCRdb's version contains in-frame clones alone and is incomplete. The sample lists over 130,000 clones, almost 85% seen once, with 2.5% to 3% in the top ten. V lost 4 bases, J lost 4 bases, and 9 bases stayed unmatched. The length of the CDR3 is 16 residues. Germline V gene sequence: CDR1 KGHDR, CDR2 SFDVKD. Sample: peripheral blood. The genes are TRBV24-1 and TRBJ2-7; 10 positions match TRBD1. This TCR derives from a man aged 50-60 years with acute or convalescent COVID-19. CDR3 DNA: TGTGCCACCAGTGAGGTGACCGGGACAGGGGAATACGAGCAGTACTTC. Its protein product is CATSEVTGTGEYEQYF.